This TCR beta chain comes out of a study of radiation and T cells in renal cell carcinoma. General observations from the study: Pretreatment tumor biopsies were lacking, so baseline clonotypes are unknown.

Time point: blood 4 weeks post-SBRT, at nephrectomy. Documented treatment: 15 Gy SBRT to primary tumor, nephrectomy 4 weeks later. Nephrectomy followed 15 Gy stereotactic body radiation by 4 weeks. This renal cell carcinoma was of the clear cell type. Germline V gene lookup returns CDR1 SGDLS and CDR2 YYNGEE. The CDR3 has 15 amino acids. V trimming: 4 bases; J trimming: 1 base; junction bases outside the gene matches: 7. Points on this clone: The antigen remains undetermined.

Using immunoSEQ multiplex PCR, the repertoire was profiled, and TCRdb retains in-frame clones only, with some absent. The sample yields 75,000 to 95,000 clones, around 85% seen once. The source was blood, collected from a patient whose treatment included radiotherapy and nephrectomy. V is TRBV9 and J is TRBJ1-1; TRBD1 matches at 7 bases. The receptor was isolated from a man aged 50 or older with renal cell carcinoma. CDR3 nucleotide sequence: TGTGCCAGCAGCCAGGGGGGGGCAGGGAACACTGAAGCTTTCTTT. Encoded protein: CASSQGGAGNTEAFF.